This TCR beta chain was recorded in a study of shared clonotypes between healthy human individuals. Study results and limitations: Investigators expected sequencing depth to affect clonotype sharing among donors.

In the original workflow: ImmunoSEQ output lacked quality scores and full-length reads, limiting matched filtering. The repertoire was sequenced with immunoSEQ multiplex PCR; TCRdb's copy has only in-frame clones and lacks some. Clone size and the V and J calls come from that table; the DNA yielded D and trimming. This sample yields about 490,000 clones, of which 75% to 85% are seen a single time; 10% to 15% belongs to the top ten. Study donors comprised healthy, HIV-negative adults devoid of recent acute infection or vaccination. It was about 82 million PBMCs that unsorted samples used for genomic DNA. This clone was observed a few times. Its matching antigen is unknown. Per the germline V gene, CDR1 is LNHDA and CDR2 is SQIVND (reference sequence). The CDR3 runs to 15 residues. V was pared by 2 bases and J by 5 bases, with 15 bases between.

The gene calls are TRBV19 and TRBJ2-5; D ambiguous. The receptor comes from a middle-aged woman in good health. Some clones in this sample may be carry-over from other donors' samples. The sequenced material came from PBMCs. CDR3 in DNA: TGTGCCAGTAGTATACTTGCAGGATCCGAGGAGACCCAGTACTTC. Translated, it gives CASSILAGSEETQYF.